This T cell receptor beta chain stems from a study of early T cells in non-severe SARS-CoV-2 infection. Across the study: Sequenced bulk RNA came from whole blood that was unsorted, and chains were unpaired.

Tagging with unique molecular identifiers was applied to individual cDNA molecules. TCRdb re-derived calls from the 5' RACE reads in MiXCR, one entry per CDR3 protein. The table has roughly 70,000 distinct CDR3 sequences, under 15% seen once. This clonotype was picked up many times. The antigen is undetermined. Germline-derived CDR1 and CDR2 are DFQATT and SNEGSKA (reference sequence). The CDR3 has 15 amino acids. Trimming removed 3 bases at V and 1 base at J, with 14 bases between. The study, taken as a whole, reports: VDJdb matching skewed toward anti-spike CD8 responses, missing private and CD4 specificities.

The genes are TRBV20-1 and TRBJ2-3, with D possibly TRBD2 on 6 matching bases. The clonotype originates from an adult who was a healthcare worker with PCR-confirmed SARS-CoV-2 infection or an uninfected control (not recorded which). Sequences were obtained from whole blood. DNA of the CDR3: TGCAGTGCTAGTTCTCGGGAGATTGGCACAGATACGCAGTATTTT. Its protein product is CSASSREIGTDTQYF.